These 13 T cell receptor beta chains were sequenced from one sample in a study of early T cells in non-severe SARS-CoV-2 infection. TCRdb reprocessed the 5' RACE reads with MiXCR, giving one entry per CDR3 protein. This sample has under 60,000 distinct CDR3 sequences, with 5.5% to 6.5% found just once. Sample: whole blood. All receptors come from an adult who was a healthcare worker with PCR-confirmed SARS-CoV-2 infection or an uninfected control (not recorded which).

This clonotype was counted ten times or more. This sequence joins TRBV2 and TRBJ2-7, with 9 bases aligning to TRBD1. CDR3 length: 14 residues. Trimming cost V 8 bases and J 5 bases; bases outside gene matches: 10. CDR1 is SNHLY, CDR2 FYNNEI, per germline. CDR3 DNA: TGTGCCAGCGGGGGATACAGGGGGCAGGACGAGCAGTACTTC. Translated, it gives CASGGYRGQDEQYF. The full variable domain, in which reference TRBV2 and TRBJ2-7 provide the parts outside the CDR3, is EPEVTQTPSHQVTQMGQEVILRCVPISNHLYFYWYRQILGQKVEFLVSFYNNEISEKSEIFDDQFSVERPDGSNFTLKIRSTKLEDSAMYFCASGGYRGQDEQYFGPGTRLTVT.

This chain connects TRBV6-1 to TRBJ2-3, with TRBD1 identical over 7 bases. J was trimmed by 0 bases and V by 6 bases; bases with no gene match: 6. Per the germline V gene, CDR1 is MNHNS and CDR2 is SASEGT. The CDR3 has 15 residues. The CDR3 loop reads CASRRTGSSTDTQYF. In DNA form, the CDR3 reads TGTGCCAGCAGACGGACAGGATCTAGCACAGATACGCAGTATTTT.

This clonotype was counted ten times or more. The chain combines TRBV18 with TRBJ1-5; D not certain. The CDR3 spans 15 residues. The germline V gene has CDR1 KGHSH and CDR2 LQKENI. V lost 0 bases, J lost 0 bases, and 6 bases lay in between. The DNA for the CDR3 is TGTGCCAGCTCACCACCAGGGAATAGCAATCAGCCCCAGCATTTT. It translates to CASSPPGNSNQPQHF.

This clonotype was observed at least ten times. The J gene is TRBJ2-1, the V gene TRBV12-3 or TRBV12-4; possibly TRBD2 for D (6 bases). Trimming removed 8 bases at V and 5 bases at J, with 10 bases between. The CDR3 has 12 residues. Here the CDR3 DNA reads TGTGCCAGCGGGCGGGGACACAATGAGCAGTTCTTC. Its translation: CASGRGHNEQFF.

This chain links TRBV6-5 with TRBJ2-1; 11 positions match TRBD1. Germline V gene sequence: CDR1 MNHEY, CDR2 SVGAGI. The CDR3 is made up of 15 amino acids. After removal of 0 bases from V and 7 bases from J, the junction contained 2 bases not matched to a gene. CDR3 sequence reads: CASSYSWDRGNEQFF. The CDR3 bases are TGTGCCAGCAGTTACTCATGGGACAGGGGGAATGAGCAGTTCTTC.

Ten or more counts support this clonotype. V and J are TRBV9 and TRBJ2-1, with D unclear. The germline V gene has CDR1 SGDLS and CDR2 YYNGEE. The CDR3 loop spans 15 amino acids. Trimming took off 3 bases at V and 5 bases at J, with 15 bases between the two ends. The DNA for the CDR3 is TGTGCCAGCAGCGAACCGGGCTCCCCCCACAATGAGCAGTTCTTC. Translation gives CASSEPGSPHNEQFF.

The sample holds many counts of this clonotype. The chain uses TRBV24-1 and TRBJ1-5; D is unresolved. The germline gives CDR1 KGHDR, CDR2 SFDVKD. V lost 3 bases, J lost 5 bases, and 10 bases lay in between. The CDR3 totals 14 residues. The CDR3 region is CATSDPYYDQPQHF. In nucleotides, the CDR3 is TGTGCCACCAGTGATCCTTACTATGATCAGCCCCAGCATTTT.

This clonotype was seen a single time. Because it lacks the conserved phenylalanine or tryptophan at the end, this CDR3 is likely a read error. It is unclear where the CDR3 begins or ends on the DNA, so no DNA is shown, and the CDR3 is as TCRdb lists it. V gene TRBV18 combines with J gene TRBJ2-1; the table's D call, TRBD1, has no DNA check behind it. The V gene's germline CDR1 is KGHSH and CDR2 LQKENI. Ends included, the CDR3 has 11 residues. CDR3 region: CAAHLSTGGSP.

In its sample, this clonotype was seen many times. This sequence joins TRBV11-2 and TRBJ2-7; D gene uncertain. Germline assignment: CDR1 SGHAT and CDR2 FQNNGV. The ends were cut back, 3 bases at V and 2 bases at J, with 14 bases in the middle. The CDR3 extends over 15 amino acids. DNA of the CDR3: TGTGCCAGCAGCTTTCAGGCGGAAGTTGCCTACGAGCAGTACTTC. As protein: CASSFQAEVAYEQYF.

This clonotype was picked up a small number of times. The CDR3 reads CASSLEGAQYF. The DNA of the CDR3 is TGTGCCAGCAGCTTAGAGGGGGCCCAGTACTTC. The chain is built from TRBV7-6 and TRBJ2-5, with D possibly TRBD1 on 6 matching bases. This CDR3 is 11 amino acids long. V lost 1 base to trimming and J lost 9 bases, with 6 bases between them. Germline V gene data show CDR1 as SGHVS and CDR2 as FNYEAQ.

This clonotype was counted ten times or more. This chain joins TRBV11-2 and TRBJ2-3, with a weak D call TRBD1 (6 bases). The CDR3 is 14 residues long. Trimming removed 6 bases at V and 3 bases at J, with 13 bases between. Germline lookup yields CDR1 SGHAT and CDR2 FQNNGV. CDR3 residues: CASRVSGETDTQYF. In nucleotides, the CDR3 is TGTGCCAGCAGAGTATCAGGGGAGACAGATACGCAGTATTTT.

This clonotype was seen ten or more times. This chain uses TRBV24-1 with TRBJ2-1, with 9 positions matching TRBD2. The ends lost 2 bases at V and 4 bases at J; junction bases unmatched: 5. Germline V gene data show CDR1 as KGHDR and CDR2 as SFDVKD. This CDR3 has 16 amino acids. CDR3 DNA sequence: TGTGCCACCAGTGATTCCCTAGCGGGACTATACAATGAGCAGTTCTTC. It yields the protein CATSDSLAGLYNEQFF.

This clonotype came up many times. The chain recombines TRBV6-6 with TRBJ2-1; TRBD2 is a possible D gene (5 bases). CDR3 length equals 13 residues. Trimming took off 5 bases at V and 9 bases at J, with 14 bases between the two ends. CDR1 is MNHNY, CDR2 SVGAGI, per germline (reference sequence). The CDR3 here is CASSGPSGGEQFF. Here the CDR3 DNA reads TGTGCCAGCAGTGGGCCCAGCGGTGGTGAGCAGTTCTTC.